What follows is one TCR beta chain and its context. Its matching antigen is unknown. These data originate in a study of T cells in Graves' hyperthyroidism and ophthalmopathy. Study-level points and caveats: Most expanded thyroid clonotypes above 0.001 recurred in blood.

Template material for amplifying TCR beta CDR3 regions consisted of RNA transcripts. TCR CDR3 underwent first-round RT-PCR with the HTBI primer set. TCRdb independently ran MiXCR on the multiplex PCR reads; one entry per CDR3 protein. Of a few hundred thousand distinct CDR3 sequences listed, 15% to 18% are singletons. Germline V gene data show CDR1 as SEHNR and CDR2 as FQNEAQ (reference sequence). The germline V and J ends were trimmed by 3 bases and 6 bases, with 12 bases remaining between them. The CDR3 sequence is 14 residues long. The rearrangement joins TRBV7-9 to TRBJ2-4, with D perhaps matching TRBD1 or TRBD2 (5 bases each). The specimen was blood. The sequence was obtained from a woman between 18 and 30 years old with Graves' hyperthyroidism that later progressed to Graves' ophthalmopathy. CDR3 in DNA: TGTGCCAGCAGCTTTGTAGGGGCGGGAAACATTCAGTACTTC. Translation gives CASSFVGAGNIQYF.